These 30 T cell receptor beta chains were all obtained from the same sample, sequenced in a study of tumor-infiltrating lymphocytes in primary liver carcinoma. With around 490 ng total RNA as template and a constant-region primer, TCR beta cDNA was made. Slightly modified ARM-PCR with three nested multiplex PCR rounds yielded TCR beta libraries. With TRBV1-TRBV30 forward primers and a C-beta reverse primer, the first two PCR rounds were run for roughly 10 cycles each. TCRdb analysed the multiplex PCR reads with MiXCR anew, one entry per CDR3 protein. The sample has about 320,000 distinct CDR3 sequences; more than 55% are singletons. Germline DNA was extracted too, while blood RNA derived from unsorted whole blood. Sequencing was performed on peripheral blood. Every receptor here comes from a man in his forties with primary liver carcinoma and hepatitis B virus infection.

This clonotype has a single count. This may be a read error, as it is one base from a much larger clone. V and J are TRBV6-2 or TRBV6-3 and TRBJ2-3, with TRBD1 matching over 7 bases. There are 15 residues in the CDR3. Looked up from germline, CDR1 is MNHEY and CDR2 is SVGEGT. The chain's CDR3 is CASRWTGSSTNTQYF. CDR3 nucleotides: TGTGCCAGCAGATGGACAGGCTCTAGCACAAATACGCAGTATTTT.

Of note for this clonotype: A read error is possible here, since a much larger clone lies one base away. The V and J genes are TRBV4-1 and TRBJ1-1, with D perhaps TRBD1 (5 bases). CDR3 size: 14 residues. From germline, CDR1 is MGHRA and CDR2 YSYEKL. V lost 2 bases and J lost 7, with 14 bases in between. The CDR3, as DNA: TGCGCCAGCAGCCAACCCGAGTGGGGCAGTGAAGCTTTCTTT. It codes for CASSQPEWGSEAFF.

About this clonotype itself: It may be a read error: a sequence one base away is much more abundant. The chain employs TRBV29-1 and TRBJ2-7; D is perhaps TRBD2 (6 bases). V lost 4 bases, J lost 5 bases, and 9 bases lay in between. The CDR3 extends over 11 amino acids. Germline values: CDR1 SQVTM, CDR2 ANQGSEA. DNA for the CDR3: TGCAGCGTTGTGGGGGAGGACGAGCAGTACTTC. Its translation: CSVVGEDEQYF.

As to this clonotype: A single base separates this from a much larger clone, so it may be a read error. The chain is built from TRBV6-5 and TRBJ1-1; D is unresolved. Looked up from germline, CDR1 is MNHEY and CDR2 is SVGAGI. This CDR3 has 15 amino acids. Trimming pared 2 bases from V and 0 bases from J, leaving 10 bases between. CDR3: CASSYDAGLNTEAFF. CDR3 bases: TGTGCCAGCAGTTACGACGCCGGCCTGAACACTGAAGCTTTCTTT.

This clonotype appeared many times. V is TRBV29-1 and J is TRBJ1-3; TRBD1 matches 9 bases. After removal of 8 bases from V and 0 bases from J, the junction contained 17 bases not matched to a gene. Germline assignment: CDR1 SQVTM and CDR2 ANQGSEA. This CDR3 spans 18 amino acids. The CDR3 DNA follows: TGCAGCCCCGAAGTTGGACAGGGGCTCCCCAGCTCTGGAAACACCATATATTTT. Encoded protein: CSPEVGQGLPSSGNTIYF.

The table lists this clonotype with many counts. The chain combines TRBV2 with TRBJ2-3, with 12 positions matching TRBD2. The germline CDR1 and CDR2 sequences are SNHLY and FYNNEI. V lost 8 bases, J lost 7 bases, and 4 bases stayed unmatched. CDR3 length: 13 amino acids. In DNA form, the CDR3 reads TGTGCCAGCCCAGGACTAGCGGGAAATACGCAGTATTTT. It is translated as CASPGLAGNTQYF.

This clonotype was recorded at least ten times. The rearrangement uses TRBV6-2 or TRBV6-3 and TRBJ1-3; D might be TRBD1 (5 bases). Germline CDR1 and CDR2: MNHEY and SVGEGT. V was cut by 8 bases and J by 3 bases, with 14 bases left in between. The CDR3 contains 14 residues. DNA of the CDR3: TGTGCCAGCGGCGGGGGGTTTGATGGAAACACCATATATTTT. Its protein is CASGGGFDGNTIYF.

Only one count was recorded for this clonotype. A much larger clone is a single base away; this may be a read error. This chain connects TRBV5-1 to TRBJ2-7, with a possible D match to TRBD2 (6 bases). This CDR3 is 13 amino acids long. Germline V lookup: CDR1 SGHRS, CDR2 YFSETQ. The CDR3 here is CASSLGQDYEQHF. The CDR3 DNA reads TGCGCCAGCAGCTTAGGGCAGGACTACGAGCAGCACTTC.

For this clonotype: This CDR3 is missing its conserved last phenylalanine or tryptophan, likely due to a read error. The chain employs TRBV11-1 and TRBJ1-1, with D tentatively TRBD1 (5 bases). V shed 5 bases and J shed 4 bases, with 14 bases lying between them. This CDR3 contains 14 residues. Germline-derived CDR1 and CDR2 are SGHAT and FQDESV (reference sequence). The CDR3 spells CASSRAMGRTEAFS. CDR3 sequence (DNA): TGTGCCAGCAGCCGTGCAATGGGGCGCACTGAAGCTTTCTCT.

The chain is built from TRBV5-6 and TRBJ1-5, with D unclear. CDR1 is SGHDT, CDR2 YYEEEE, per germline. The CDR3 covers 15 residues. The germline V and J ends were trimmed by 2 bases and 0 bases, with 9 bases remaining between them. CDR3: CASSLGAYSNQPQHF. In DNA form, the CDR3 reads TGTGCCAGCAGCTTAGGAGCTTATAGCAATCAGCCCCAGCATTTT.

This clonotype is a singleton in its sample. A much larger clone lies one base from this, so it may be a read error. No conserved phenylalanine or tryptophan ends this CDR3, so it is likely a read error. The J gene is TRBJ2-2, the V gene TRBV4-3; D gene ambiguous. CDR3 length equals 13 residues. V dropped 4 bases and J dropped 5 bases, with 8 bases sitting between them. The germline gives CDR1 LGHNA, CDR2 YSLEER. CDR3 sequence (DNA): TGCGCCAGCAGCCTGGTTACAACCGGGGAGCTGTTTATT. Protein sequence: CASSLVTTGELFI.

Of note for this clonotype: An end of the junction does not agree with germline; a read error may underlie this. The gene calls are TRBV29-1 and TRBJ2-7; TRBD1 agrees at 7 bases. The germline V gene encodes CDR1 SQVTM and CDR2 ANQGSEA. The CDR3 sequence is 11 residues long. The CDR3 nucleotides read TGCAGCATTGGGACAGACGACGAGCAGTACTTT. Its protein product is CSIGTDDEQYF.

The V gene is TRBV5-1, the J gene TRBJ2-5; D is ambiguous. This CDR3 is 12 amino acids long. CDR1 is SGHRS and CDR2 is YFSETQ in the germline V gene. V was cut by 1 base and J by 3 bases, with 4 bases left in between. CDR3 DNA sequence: TGCGCCAGCAGCTTGCGTAAAGAGACCCAGTACTTC. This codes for CASSLRKETQYF.

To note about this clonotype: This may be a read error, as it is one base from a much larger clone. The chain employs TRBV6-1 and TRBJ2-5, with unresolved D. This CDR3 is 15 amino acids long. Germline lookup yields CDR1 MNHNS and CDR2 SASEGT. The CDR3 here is CASGESPLYQETQYF. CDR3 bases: TGTGCCAGCGGTGAAAGTCCGCTGTACCAAGAGACCCAGTACTTC.

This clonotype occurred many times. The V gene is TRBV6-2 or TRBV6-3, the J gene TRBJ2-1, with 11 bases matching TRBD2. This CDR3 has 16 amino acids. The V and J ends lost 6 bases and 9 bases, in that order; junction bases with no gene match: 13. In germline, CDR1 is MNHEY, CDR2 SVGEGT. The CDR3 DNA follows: TGTGCCAGCAGCCCGCGGGGGTTAGCGGGAGGGCCTGAGCAGTTCTTC. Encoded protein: CASSPRGLAGGPEQFF.

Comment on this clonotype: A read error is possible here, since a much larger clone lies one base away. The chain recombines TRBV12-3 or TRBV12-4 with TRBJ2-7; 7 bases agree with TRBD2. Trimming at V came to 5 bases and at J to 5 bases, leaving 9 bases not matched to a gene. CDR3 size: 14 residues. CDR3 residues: CASSPLGGLDEQYF. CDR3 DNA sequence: TGTGCCAGCAGTCCCCTCGGGGGGTTGGACGAGCAGTACTTC.

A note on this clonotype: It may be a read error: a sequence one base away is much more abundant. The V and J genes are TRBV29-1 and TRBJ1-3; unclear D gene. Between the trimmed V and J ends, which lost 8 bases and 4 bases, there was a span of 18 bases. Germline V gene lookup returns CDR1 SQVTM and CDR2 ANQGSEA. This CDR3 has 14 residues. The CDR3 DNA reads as TGCAGCACTGAAGACATGGAGAGGGGAAACACCATATATTTT. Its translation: CSTEDMERGNTIYF.

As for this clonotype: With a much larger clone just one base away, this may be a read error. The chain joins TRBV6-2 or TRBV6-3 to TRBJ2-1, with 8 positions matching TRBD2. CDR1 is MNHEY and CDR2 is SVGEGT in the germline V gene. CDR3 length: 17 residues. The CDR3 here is CVSSYRREGQTYNEQFF. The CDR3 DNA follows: TGTGTCAGCAGTTACCGCCGGGAGGGCCAAACTTACAATGAGCAGTTCTTC.

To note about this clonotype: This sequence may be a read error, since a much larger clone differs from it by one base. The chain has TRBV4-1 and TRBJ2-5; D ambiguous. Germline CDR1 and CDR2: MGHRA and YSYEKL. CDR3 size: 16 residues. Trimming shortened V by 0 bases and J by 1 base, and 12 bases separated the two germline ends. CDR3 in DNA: TGCGCCAGCAGCCAAGAAACCGGCAGACCCCAAGAGACCCAGTACTTC. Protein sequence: CASSQETGRPQETQYF.

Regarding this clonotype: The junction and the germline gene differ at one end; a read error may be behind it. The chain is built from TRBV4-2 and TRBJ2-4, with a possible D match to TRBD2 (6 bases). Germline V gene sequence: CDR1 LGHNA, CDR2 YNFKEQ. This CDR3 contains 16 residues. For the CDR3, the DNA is TGTGCCAGGAGCCAAGCGACAGCACTAGCCAAAAACATTCAGTATTTC. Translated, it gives CARSQATALAKNIQYF.

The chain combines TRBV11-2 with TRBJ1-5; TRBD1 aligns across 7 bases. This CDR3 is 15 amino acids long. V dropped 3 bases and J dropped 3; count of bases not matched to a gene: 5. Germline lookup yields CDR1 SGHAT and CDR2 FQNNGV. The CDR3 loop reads CASSLEGQNNQPQHF. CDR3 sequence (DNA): TGTGCCAGCAGCTTGGAGGGACAGAACAATCAGCCCCAGCATTTT.

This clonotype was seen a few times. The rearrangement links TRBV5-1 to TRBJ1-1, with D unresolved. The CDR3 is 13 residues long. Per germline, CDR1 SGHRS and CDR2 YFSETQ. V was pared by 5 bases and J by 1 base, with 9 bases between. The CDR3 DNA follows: TGCGCCAGCAGTCCTATGACGAACACTGAAGCTTTCTTT. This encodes CASSPMTNTEAFF.

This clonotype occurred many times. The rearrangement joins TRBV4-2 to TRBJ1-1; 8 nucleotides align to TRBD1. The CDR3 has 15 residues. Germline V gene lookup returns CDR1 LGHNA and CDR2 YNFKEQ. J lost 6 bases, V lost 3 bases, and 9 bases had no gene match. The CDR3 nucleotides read TGTGCCAGCAGCCACTCTTTGGGACAGGACGCTGAAGCTTTCTTT. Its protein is CASSHSLGQDAEAFF.

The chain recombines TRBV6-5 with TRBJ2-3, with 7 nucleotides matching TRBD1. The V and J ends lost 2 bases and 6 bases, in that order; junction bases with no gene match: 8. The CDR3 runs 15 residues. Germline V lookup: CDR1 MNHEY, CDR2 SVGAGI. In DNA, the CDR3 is TGTGCCAGCAGTTACCGACAGGGAATCTCGGATACGCAGTATTTT. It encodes CASSYRQGISDTQYF.

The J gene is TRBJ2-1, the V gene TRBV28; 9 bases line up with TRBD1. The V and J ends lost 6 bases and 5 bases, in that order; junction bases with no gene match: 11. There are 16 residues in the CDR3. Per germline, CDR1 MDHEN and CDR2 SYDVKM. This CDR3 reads CASSFPGTGWDNEQFF. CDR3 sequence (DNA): TGTGCCAGCAGCTTCCCCGGGACAGGGTGGGACAATGAGCAGTTCTTC.

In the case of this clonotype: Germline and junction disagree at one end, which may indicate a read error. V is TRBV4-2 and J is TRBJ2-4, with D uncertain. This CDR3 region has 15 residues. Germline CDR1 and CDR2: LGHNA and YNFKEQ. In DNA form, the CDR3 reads TGTGTCAGCAGCCAGTTGCCCACGGCCAAAAACATTCAGTACTTC. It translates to CVSSQLPTAKNIQYF.

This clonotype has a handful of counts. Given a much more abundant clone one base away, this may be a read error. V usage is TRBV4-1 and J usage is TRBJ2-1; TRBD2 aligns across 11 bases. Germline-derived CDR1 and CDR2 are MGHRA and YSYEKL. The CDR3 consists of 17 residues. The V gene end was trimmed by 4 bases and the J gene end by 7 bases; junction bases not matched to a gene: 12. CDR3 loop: CASSRVNLAGGGNEQFF. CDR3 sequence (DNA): TGCGCCAGCAGCCGGGTTAACCTAGCGGGAGGAGGGAATGAGCAGTTCTTC.

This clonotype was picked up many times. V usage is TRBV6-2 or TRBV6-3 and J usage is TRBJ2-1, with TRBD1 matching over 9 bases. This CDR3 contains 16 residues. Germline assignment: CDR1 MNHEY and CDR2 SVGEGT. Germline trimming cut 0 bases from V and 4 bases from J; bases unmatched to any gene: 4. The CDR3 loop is CASSYSRDRAYNEQFF. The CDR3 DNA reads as TGTGCCAGCAGTTACTCCCGGGACAGGGCTTACAATGAGCAGTTCTTC.

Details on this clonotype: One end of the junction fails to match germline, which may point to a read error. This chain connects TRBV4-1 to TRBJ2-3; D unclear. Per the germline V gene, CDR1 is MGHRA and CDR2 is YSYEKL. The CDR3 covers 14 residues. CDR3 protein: CASSLGRNTYTQYF. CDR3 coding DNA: TGCGCCAGCAGCCTGGGAAGGAACACATATACACAGTATTTT.

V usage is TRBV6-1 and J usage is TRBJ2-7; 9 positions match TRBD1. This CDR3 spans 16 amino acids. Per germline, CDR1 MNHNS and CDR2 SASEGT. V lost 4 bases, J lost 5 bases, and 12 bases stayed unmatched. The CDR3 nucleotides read TGTGCCAGCAGTGGGATAAGGGACAGGGTCTTCAACGAGCAGTACTTC. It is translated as CASSGIRDRVFNEQYF.